These 6 T cell receptor beta chains were all obtained from the same sample, sequenced in a study of response to subunit inactivated influenza vaccine. TCRdb re-analysed the RT-PCR reads in MiXCR, keeping a single row per CDR3 protein. The table shows some 500,000 distinct CDR3 sequences, with over 25% occurring only once. The sequenced sample was CD4+ T cells sorted from PBMCs, obtained 4 to 6 days after vaccination. All receptors derive from a man in his fifties or sixties who received an inactivated influenza vaccine.

This clonotype was counted at least ten times. This chain uses TRBV18 with TRBJ1-1; D not certain. The CDR3 is 14 amino acids. The V gene lost 1 base and the J gene lost 0 bases, with 6 bases spanning the gap. From germline, CDR1 is KGHSH and CDR2 LQKENI. The CDR3 sequence: CASSPRPMNTEAFF. As DNA, the CDR3 is TGTGCCAGCTCACCACGCCCCATGAACACTGAAGCTTTCTTT.

This rearrangement joins TRBV6-4 to TRBJ2-2, with a possible D match to TRBD1 (6 bases). The CDR3 extends over 14 amino acids. CDR1 is MRHNA, CDR2 SNTAGT, per germline. V was cut by 7 bases and J by 6 bases, with 15 bases left in between. CDR3 protein: CASKTTGTAGELFF. The CDR3 DNA sequence: TGTGCCAGCAAAACCACAGGGACCGCCGGGGAGCTGTTTTTT.

The V gene is TRBV7-2, the J gene TRBJ2-3; a possible D gene is TRBD2 (6 bases). Germline V gene sequence: CDR1 SGHTA, CDR2 FQGNSA. V gave up 4 bases and J gave up 1 base, with 9 bases separating them. The CDR3 has 14 amino acids. The CDR3 DNA sequence: TGTGCCAGCAGCTGGAGGGTGGGCACAGATACGCAGTATTTT. It yields the protein CASSWRVGTDTQYF.

V and J are TRBV12-3 or TRBV12-4 and TRBJ2-7; a weak D match, TRBD1 (5 bases). The CDR3 is 14 amino acids. V shed 5 bases and J shed 6 bases, with 17 bases lying between them. CDR3: CASSRPTDVGEQYF. Here the CDR3 DNA reads TGTGCCAGCAGTCGCCCGACAGACGTCGGCGAGCAGTACTTC.

V usage is TRBV4-3 and J usage is TRBJ2-3, with 10 bases lining up with TRBD2. V lost 0 bases to trimming and J lost 5 bases; unmatched junction nucleotides: 8. Germline V gene sequence: CDR1 LGHNA, CDR2 YSLEER. The CDR3 extends over 17 amino acids. The CDR3 sequence is CASSQDHTSGIGDTQYF. CDR3 nucleotides: TGCGCCAGCAGCCAAGATCACACTAGCGGGATTGGAGATACGCAGTATTTT.

The rearrangement links TRBV6-1 to TRBJ2-7; 8 positions agree with TRBD2. From germline, CDR1 is MNHNS and CDR2 SASEGT. V gave up 6 bases and J gave up 2 bases; unmatched junction bases: 12. The CDR3 is 16 residues long. CDR3 coding DNA: TGTGCCAGCAGCCCCTTAGCTAGCGGGCGGCCCTACGAGCAGTACTTC. Amino acid sequence: CASSPLASGRPYEQYF.